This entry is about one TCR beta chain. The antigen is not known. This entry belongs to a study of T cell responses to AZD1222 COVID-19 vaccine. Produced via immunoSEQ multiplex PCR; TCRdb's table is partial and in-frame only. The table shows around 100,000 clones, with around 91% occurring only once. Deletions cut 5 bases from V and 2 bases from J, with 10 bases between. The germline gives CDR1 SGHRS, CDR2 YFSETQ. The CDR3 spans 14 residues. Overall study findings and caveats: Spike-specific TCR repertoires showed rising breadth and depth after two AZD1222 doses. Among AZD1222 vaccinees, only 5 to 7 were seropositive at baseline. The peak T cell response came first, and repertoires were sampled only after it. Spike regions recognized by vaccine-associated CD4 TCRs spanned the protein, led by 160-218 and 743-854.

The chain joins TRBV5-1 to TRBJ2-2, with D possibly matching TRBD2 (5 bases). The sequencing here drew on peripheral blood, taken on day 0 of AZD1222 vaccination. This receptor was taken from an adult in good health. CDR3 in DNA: TGCGCCAGCAGTGGCGGGTTTAACACCGGGGAGCTGTTTTTT. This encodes CASSGGFNTGELFF.